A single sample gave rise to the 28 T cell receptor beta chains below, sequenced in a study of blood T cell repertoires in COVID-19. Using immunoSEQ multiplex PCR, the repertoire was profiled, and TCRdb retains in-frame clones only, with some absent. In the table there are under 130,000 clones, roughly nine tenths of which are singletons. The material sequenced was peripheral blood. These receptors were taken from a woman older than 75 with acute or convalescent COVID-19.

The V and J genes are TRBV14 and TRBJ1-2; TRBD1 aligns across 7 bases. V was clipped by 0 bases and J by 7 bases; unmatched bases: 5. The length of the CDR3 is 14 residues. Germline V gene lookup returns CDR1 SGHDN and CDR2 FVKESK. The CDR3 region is CASSQEQGRGGYTF. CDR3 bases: TGTGCCAGCAGCCAAGAACAGGGGCGGGGTGGCTACACCTTC.

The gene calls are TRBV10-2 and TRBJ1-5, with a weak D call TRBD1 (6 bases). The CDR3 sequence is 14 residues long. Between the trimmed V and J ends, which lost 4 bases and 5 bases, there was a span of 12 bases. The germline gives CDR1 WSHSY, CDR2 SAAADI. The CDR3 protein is CASSGTGSDQPQHF. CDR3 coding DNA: TGCGCCAGCAGTGGAACAGGGAGCGATCAGCCCCAGCATTTT.

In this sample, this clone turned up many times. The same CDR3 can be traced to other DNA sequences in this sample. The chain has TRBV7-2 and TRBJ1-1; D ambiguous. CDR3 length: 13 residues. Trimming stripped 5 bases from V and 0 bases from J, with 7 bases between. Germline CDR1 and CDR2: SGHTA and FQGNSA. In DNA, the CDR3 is TGTGCCAGCAGCGCCACTATGAACACTGAAGCTTTCTTT. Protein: CASSATMNTEAFF.

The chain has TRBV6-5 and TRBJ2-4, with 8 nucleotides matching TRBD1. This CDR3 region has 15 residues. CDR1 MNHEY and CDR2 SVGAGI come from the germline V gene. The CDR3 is CPPGQGKLAKNIQYF. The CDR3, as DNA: TGTCCTCCAGGACAGGGAAAGCTCGCCAAAAACATTCAGTACTTC.

The CDR3 DNA is TGTGCCAGCAGCTCAAGCTGGGGGGGGTTCTACGAGCAGTACTTC. This sequence encodes CASSSSWGGFYEQYF. This chain uses TRBV7-2 with TRBJ2-7, with TRBD2 matching over 7 bases. The V and J ends lost 4 bases and 3 bases, in that order; junction bases with no gene match: 9. This CDR3 spans 15 amino acids. Germline V gene sequence: CDR1 SGHTA, CDR2 FQGNSA. Looking up the rest from reference TRBV7-2 and TRBJ2-7 gives the full variable domain: GAGVSQSPSNKVTEKGKDVELRCDPISGHTALYWYRQSLGQGLEFLIYFQGNSAPDKSGLPSDRFSAERTGGSVSTLTIQRTQQEDSAVYLCASSSSWGGFYEQYFGPGTRLTVT.

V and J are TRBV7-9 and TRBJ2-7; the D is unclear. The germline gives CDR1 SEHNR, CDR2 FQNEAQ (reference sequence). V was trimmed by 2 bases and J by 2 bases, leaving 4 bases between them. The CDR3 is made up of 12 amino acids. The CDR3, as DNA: TGTGCCAGCAGCTTACTCCCCTACGAGCAGTACTTC. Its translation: CASSLLPYEQYF.

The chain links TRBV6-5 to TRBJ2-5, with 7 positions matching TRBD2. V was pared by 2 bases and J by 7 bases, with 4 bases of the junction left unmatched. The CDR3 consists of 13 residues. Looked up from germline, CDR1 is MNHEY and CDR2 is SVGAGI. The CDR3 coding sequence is TGTGCCAGCAGTTACATGGCTAGCGGGACCCAGTACTTC. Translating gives CASSYMASGTQYF.

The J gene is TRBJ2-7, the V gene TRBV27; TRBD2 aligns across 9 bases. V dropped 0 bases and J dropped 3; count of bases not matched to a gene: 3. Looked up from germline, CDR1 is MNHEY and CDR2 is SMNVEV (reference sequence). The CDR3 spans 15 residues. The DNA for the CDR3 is TGTGCCAGCAGTTTATCCAGCGGGGGGAACTACGAGCAGTACTTC. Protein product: CASSLSSGGNYEQYF.

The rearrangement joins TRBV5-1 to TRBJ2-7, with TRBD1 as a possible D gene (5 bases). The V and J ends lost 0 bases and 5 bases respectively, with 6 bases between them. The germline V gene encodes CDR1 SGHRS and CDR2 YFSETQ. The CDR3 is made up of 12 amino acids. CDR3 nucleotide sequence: TGCGCCAGCAGCTTGGAAGGGGACGAGCAGTACTTC. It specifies CASSLEGDEQYF.

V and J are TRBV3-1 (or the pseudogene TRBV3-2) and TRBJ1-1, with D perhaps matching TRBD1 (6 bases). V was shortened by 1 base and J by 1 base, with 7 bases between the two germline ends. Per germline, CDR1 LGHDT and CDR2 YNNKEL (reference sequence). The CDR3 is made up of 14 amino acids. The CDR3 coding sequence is TGTGCCAGCAGCCAAGTCAGGGGGAACACTGAAGCTTTCTTT. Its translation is CASSQVRGNTEAFF.

CDR3 amino acids: CASSPRPTTPQHTF. CDR3 DNA sequence: TGTGCCAGCAGCCCCCGGCCGACGACGCCACAGCACACCTTC. The rearrangement joins TRBV7-9 to TRBJ1-2; D remains unclear. CDR1 is SEHNR, CDR2 FQNEAQ, per germline (reference sequence). The CDR3 sequence is 14 residues long. V was cut by 5 bases and J by 12 bases, with 22 bases left in between.

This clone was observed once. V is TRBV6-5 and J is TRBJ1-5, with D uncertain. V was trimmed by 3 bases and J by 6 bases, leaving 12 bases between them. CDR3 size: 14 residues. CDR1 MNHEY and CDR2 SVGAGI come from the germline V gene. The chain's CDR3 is CASSYSGESQPQHF. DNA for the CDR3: TGTGCCAGCAGTTATTCCGGGGAATCTCAGCCCCAGCATTTT.

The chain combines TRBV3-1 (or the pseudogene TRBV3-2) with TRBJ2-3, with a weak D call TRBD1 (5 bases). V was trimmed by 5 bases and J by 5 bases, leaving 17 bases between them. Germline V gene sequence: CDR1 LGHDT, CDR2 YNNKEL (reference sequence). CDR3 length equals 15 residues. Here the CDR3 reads CASSIGKGVGDTQYF. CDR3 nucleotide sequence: TGTGCCAGCAGCATTGGTAAAGGGGTAGGAGATACGCAGTATTTT.

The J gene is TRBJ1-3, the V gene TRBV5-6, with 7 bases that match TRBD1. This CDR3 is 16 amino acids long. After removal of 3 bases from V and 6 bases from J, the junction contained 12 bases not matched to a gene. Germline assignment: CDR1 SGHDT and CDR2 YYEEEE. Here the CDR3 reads CASSSFGQATENTIYF. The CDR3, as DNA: TGTGCCAGCAGCTCTTTCGGACAGGCGACTGAAAACACCATATATTTT. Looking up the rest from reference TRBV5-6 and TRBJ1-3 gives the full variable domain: DAGVTQSPTHLIKTRGQQVTLRCSPKSGHDTVSWYQQALGQGPQFIFQYYEEEERQRGNFPDRFSGHQFPNYSSELNVNALLLGDSALYLCASSSFGQATENTIYFGEGSWLTVV.

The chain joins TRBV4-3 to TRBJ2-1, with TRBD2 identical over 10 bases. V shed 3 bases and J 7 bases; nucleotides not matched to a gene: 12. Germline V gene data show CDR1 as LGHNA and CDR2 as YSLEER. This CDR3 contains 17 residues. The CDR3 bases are TGCGCCAGCAGCCAGGCACCCGGGACTAGCGTCGGTAATGAGCAGTTCTTC. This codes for CASSQAPGTSVGNEQFF.

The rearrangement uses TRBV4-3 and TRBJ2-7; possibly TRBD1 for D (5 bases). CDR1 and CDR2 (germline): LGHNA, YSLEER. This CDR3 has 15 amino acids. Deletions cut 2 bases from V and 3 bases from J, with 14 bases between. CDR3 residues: CASSQTGNSGYEQYF. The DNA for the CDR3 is TGCGCCAGCAGCCAAACAGGTAACTCAGGCTACGAGCAGTACTTC.

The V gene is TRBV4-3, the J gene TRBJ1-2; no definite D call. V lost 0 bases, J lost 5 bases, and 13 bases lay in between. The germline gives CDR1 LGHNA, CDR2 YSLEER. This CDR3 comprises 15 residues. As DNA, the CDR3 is TGCGCCAGCAGCCAAGAGGCGGGGTCGGGGTATGGCTACACCTTC. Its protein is CASSQEAGSGYGYTF.

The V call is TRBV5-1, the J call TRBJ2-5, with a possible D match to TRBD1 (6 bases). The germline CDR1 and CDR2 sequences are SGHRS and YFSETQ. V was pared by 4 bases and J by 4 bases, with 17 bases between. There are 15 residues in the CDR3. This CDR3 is CASSLRTDNLETQYF. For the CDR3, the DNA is TGCGCCAGCAGCCTCCGGACAGACAACTTAGAGACCCAGTACTTC.

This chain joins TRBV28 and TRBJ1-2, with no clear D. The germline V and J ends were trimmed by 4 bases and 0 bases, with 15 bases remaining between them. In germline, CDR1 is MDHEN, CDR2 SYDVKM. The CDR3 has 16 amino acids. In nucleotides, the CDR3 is TGTGCCAGCAGTTCTGGTGGGCTACGAGCTAACTATGGCTACACCTTC. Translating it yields CASSSGGLRANYGYTF.

CDR3 residues: CSVTTGGDYGYTF. The CDR3, as DNA: TGCAGCGTTACGACAGGGGGCGACTATGGCTACACCTTC. V and J are TRBV29-1 and TRBJ1-2; TRBD1 aligns across 10 bases. CDR3 length: 13 residues. The trim removed 5 bases at V and 3 bases at J, leaving 3 bases unmatched. Per the germline V gene, CDR1 is SQVTM and CDR2 is ANQGSEA.

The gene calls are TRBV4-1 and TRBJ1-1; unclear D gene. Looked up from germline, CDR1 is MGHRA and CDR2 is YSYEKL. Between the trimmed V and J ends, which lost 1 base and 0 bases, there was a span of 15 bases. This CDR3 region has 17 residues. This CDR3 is CASSQVLRQRMNTEAFF. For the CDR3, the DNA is TGCGCCAGCAGCCAAGTTTTGCGGCAGAGAATGAACACTGAAGCTTTCTTT.

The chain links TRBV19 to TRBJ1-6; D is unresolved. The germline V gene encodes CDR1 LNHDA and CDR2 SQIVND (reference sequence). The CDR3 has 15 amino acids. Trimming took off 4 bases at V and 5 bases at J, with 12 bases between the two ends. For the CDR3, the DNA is TGTGCCAGTAGTAAGGCCGGGATAGATAATTCACCCCTCCACTTT. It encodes CASSKAGIDNSPLHF.

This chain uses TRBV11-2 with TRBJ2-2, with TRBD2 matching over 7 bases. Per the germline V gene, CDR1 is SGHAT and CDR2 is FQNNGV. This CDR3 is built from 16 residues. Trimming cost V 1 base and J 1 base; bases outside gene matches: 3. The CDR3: CASSLGPGGNTGELFF. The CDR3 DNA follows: TGTGCCAGCAGCTTAGGTCCGGGGGGGAACACCGGGGAGCTGTTTTTT.

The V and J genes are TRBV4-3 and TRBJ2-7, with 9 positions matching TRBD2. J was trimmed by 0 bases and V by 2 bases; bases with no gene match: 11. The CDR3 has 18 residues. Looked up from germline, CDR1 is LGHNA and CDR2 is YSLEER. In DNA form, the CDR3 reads TGCGCCAGCAGCCAATCTTGGTCTAGCGGGGTAGGCTCCTACGAGCAGTACTTC. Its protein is CASSQSWSSGVGSYEQYF.

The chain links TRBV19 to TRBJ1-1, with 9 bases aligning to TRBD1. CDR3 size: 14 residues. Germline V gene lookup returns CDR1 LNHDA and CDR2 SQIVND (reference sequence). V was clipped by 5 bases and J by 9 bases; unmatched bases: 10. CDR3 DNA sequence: TGTGCCAGTAGTGCCAATTCCGGGACAGGGAAAGCTTTCTTT. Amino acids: CASSANSGTGKAFF.

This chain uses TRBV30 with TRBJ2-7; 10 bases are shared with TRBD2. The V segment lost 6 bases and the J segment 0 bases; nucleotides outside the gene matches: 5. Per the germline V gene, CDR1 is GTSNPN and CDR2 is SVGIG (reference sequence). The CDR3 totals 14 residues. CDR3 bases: TGTGCCTGTCCACTAGCGGGGCGCTCCTACGAGCAGTACTTC. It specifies CACPLAGRSYEQYF.

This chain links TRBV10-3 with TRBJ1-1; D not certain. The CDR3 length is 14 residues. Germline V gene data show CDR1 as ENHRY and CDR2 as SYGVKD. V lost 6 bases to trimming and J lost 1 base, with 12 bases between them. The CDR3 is CAIRSSNGNTEAFF. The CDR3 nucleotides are TGTGCCATCAGAAGTAGCAACGGGAACACTGAAGCTTTCTTT.

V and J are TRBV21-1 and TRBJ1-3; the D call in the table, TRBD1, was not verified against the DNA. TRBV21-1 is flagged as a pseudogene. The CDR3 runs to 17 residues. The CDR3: CASMQKGGSLSGNTIYF. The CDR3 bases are TGTGCCAGCATGCAAAAAGGGGGCTCTCTCTCTGGAAACACCATATATTTT.